The 15 T cell receptor beta chains given below trace back to one sample, sequenced in a study of blood T cell repertoires in COVID-19. The method was immunoSEQ multiplex PCR; TCRdb's version includes in-frame clones alone and lacks a portion of them. The sample shows approximately 260,000 clones, 83% of them seen only once. Sequencing input: peripheral blood. The receptors originated from a man in his sixties who had recovered from COVID-19.

The chain couples TRBV19 to TRBJ2-2, with D perhaps matching TRBD1 (6 bases). CDR1 is LNHDA and CDR2 is SQIVND in the germline V gene (reference sequence). V was shortened by 9 bases and J by 5 bases, with 10 bases between the two germline ends. This CDR3 spans 12 amino acids. The CDR3 protein is CASHRVTGELFF. CDR3 DNA: TGTGCCAGCCACAGGGTAACCGGGGAGCTGTTTTTT.

The chain is built from TRBV28 and TRBJ2-1, with TRBD2 matching 9 bases. There are 14 residues in the CDR3. J gave up 7 bases and V 8 bases, and 9 bases lay outside the gene matches. Germline V gene data show CDR1 as MDHEN and CDR2 as SYDVKM. CDR3 DNA sequence: TGTGCCAGCGATAGCGGGAGTGGGGTAAATGAGCAGTTCTTC. Translating gives CASDSGSGVNEQFF.

The chain carries TRBV10-1 and TRBJ1-1; no clear D gene. Germline assignment: CDR1 WNHNN and CDR2 SYGVQD (reference sequence). The CDR3 has 13 amino acids. Trimming took 5 bases from V and 1 from J, leaving 8 bases between them. The CDR3 DNA reads TGCGCCAGCAGTCTTGCCGGGAACACTGAAGCTTTCTTT. Encoded protein: CASSLAGNTEAFF.

This rearrangement joins TRBV27 to TRBJ2-3; perhaps TRBD2 as D (5 bases). Germline V CDR1 and CDR2: MNHEY, SMNVEV (reference sequence). Trimming shortened V by 6 bases and J by 1 base, and 26 bases separated the two germline ends. The length of the CDR3 is 19 residues. The CDR3 is CASSLSARVRRRGTDTQYF. CDR3 in DNA: TGTGCCAGCAGCCTATCAGCCCGGGTTCGGCGGCGGGGCACAGATACGCAGTATTTT.

This sequence joins TRBV6-5 and TRBJ2-5; the D gene is possibly TRBD2 (6 bases). The V end was cut by 6 bases, the J end by 2 bases, with 13 bases between. Germline lookup yields CDR1 MNHEY and CDR2 SVGAGI. CDR3 length: 14 residues. The CDR3 sequence: CASRGSGPQETQYF. The CDR3 bases are TGTGCCAGCAGGGGAAGCGGGCCTCAAGAGACCCAGTACTTC.

V usage is TRBV19 and J usage is TRBJ1-5; D is uncertain. Germline values: CDR1 LNHDA, CDR2 SQIVND (reference sequence). V was shortened by 6 bases and J by 1 base, with 22 bases between the two germline ends. This CDR3 is 18 amino acids long. The CDR3 here is CASRKIMLPPRSNQPQHF. DNA of the CDR3: TGTGCCAGTAGAAAGATTATGCTACCTCCGCGCAGCAATCAGCCCCAGCATTTT.

This clone was recorded once. This rearrangement joins TRBV18 to TRBJ2-6; D uncertain. Trimming shortened V by 5 bases and J by 1 base, and 9 bases separated the two germline ends. The germline CDR1 and CDR2 sequences are KGHSH and LQKENI. CDR3 length equals 15 residues. The CDR3 sequence: CASSVLESGANVLTF. CDR3 sequence (DNA): TGTGCCAGCTCAGTTCTAGAATCTGGGGCCAACGTCCTGACTTTC.

CDR3 sequence reads: CATSDRAGGPWDTQYF. As DNA, the CDR3 is TGTGCCACCAGTGATCGAGCGGGAGGACCATGGGATACGCAGTATTTT. This chain joins TRBV24-1 and TRBJ2-3; 9 bases are shared with TRBD2. The CDR3 extends over 16 amino acids. The germline V gene has CDR1 KGHDR and CDR2 SFDVKD. V was pared by 3 bases and J by 6 bases, with 9 bases of the junction left unmatched.

This sequence joins TRBV5-5 and TRBJ1-6; TRBD1 matches at 8 bases. J gave up 5 bases and V 0 bases, and 16 bases lay outside the gene matches. The CDR3 consists of 20 residues. Per the germline V gene, CDR1 is SGHKS and CDR2 is YYEKEE (reference sequence). This CDR3 is CASSLGLRTGSPLDNSPLHF. The CDR3 nucleotides read TGTGCCAGCAGCTTGGGGTTAAGGACAGGGTCCCCCTTAGATAATTCACCCCTCCACTTT.

The chain recombines TRBV5-4 with TRBJ1-2, with D perhaps TRBD1 (6 bases). The V and J ends lost 1 base and 7 bases respectively, with 17 bases between them. CDR3 size: 15 residues. Germline lookup yields CDR1 SGHNT and CDR2 YYREEE (reference sequence). CDR3 DNA: TGTGCCAGCAGCTTGACCCGATCAGGGGCGGTTGGCTACACCTTC. Protein: CASSLTRSGAVGYTF.

The chain links TRBV9 to TRBJ2-1; 10 positions match TRBD2. Germline CDR1 and CDR2: SGDLS and YYNGEE. The V gene end was trimmed by 0 bases and the J gene end by 9 bases; junction bases not matched to a gene: 9. The CDR3 spans 16 residues. The CDR3 DNA follows: TGTGCCAGCAGCGTAGCTCAGCGGGGGGGCCATAGTGAGCAGTTCTTC. Translated: CASSVAQRGGHSEQFF.

The genes are TRBV28 and TRBJ2-7; 9 bases agree with TRBD2. Germline-derived CDR1 and CDR2 are MDHEN and SYDVKM. This CDR3 region has 15 residues. The V and J ends lost 2 bases and 2 bases, in that order; junction bases with no gene match: 4. The CDR3 bases are TGTGCCAGCAGTTTAGGGGGCGGGAGGGCCTACGAGCAGTACTTC. This gives the protein CASSLGGGRAYEQYF.

There are a few counts of this clone. This rearrangement joins TRBV6-1 to TRBJ2-7, with unresolved D. V lost 3 bases and J lost 0, with 6 bases in between. Germline V CDR1 and CDR2: MNHNS, SASEGT. There are 13 residues in the CDR3. CDR3 bases: TGTGCCAGCAGTGAGGTCAGCTCCTACGAGCAGTACTTC. Amino acid sequence: CASSEVSSYEQYF.

V is TRBV11-3 and J is TRBJ2-3; TRBD2 matches 10 bases. Germline values: CDR1 SGHNT, CDR2 YENEEA. This CDR3 spans 16 amino acids. The ends lost 5 bases at V and 2 bases at J; junction bases unmatched: 7. In DNA, the CDR3 is TGTGCCAGCAGCCCCGGACTAGCGGAGCCCACAGATACGCAGTATTTT. Protein: CASSPGLAEPTDTQYF.

This chain uses TRBV5-6 with TRBJ2-1; 7 bases are a match to TRBD2. Per the germline V gene, CDR1 is SGHDT and CDR2 is YYEEEE. The ends lost 4 bases at V and 2 bases at J; junction bases unmatched: 6. The CDR3 extends over 15 amino acids. DNA of the CDR3: TGTGCCAGCAGCCGGACTAGGGCCCCCTACAATGAGCAGTTCTTC. As protein: CASSRTRAPYNEQFF.